A single T cell receptor (beta chain) is shown here with its context. The sample comes from a study of blood T cells in healthy people across ages. Each donor gave 9.5 to 10 milliliters of peripheral blood. Primers used in a second PCR of roughly 6 to 11 cycles were a sample-barcoded 5' primer and a J-beta primer mix. TCRdb re-called the 5' RACE reads with MiXCR, one entry per CDR3 protein. The data hold about 280,000 distinct CDR3 sequences, with roughly 26% observed a single time. The germline V gene has CDR1 SEHNR and CDR2 FQNEAQ (reference sequence). Trimming took 4 bases from V and 8 from J; bases not matched to a gene: 10. The length of the CDR3 is 16 residues.

This chain links TRBV7-9 with TRBJ1-4; 10 nucleotides agree with TRBD1. This sequence originates from a woman aged 70-85 years in good health. The sequenced sample was blood. The DNA of the CDR3 is TGTGCCAGCAGCTACCACCGGGACAGGGGTCGCGAAAAACTGTTTTTT. It yields the protein CASSYHRDRGREKLFF.